One and the same sample provided the 2 T cell receptor beta chains below, sequenced in a study of technical replicates of blood from a few donors. Data came from immunoSEQ multiplex PCR; TCRdb stores just in-frame clones and leaves some out. The table lists around 97,000 clones, about 95% of them singletons. The specimen sequenced was T cells isolated from PBMCs. Every receptor here comes from a human donor in good health.

The chain has TRBV5-6 and TRBJ1-2; 10 positions match TRBD1. The J segment lost 6 bases and the V segment lost 4 bases, leaving 9 bases of the junction unmatched. Germline V gene sequence: CDR1 SGHDT, CDR2 YYEEEE. The CDR3 consists of 15 residues. The CDR3 spells CASSLWDRGIDGYTF. The CDR3 coding sequence is TGTGCCAGCAGCCTCTGGGACAGGGGAATCGATGGCTACACCTTC. Supplemented by reference TRBV5-6 and TRBJ1-2, the full variable domain reads DAGVTQSPTHLIKTRGQQVTLRCSPKSGHDTVSWYQQALGQGPQFIFQYYEEEERQRGNFPDRFSGHQFPNYSSELNVNALLLGDSALYLCASSLWDRGIDGYTFGSGTRLTVV.

This chain connects TRBV27 to TRBJ2-1; D ambiguous. CDR3 size: 12 residues. The germline V and J ends were trimmed by 4 bases and 6 bases, with 7 bases remaining between them. Germline V gene lookup returns CDR1 MNHEY and CDR2 SMNVEV (reference sequence). CDR3 sequence: CASSSPRNEQFF. DNA for the CDR3: TGTGCCAGCAGTTCCCCCCGCAATGAGCAGTTCTTC.